The 10 T cell receptor beta chains presented below share a single source sample, sequenced in a study of T cell responses to AZD1222 COVID-19 vaccine. Only in-frame clones appear in the TCRdb table, and some are missing; sequencing was by immunoSEQ multiplex PCR. Among some 120,000 clones listed, roughly 87% were seen once. The material sequenced was peripheral blood, taken on day 0 of AZD1222 vaccination. The receptors stem from an adult in good health.

V is TRBV28 and J is TRBJ2-3; 14 nucleotides align to TRBD2. The germline V gene encodes CDR1 MDHEN and CDR2 SYDVKM. With V trimmed by 2 bases and J by 6 bases, 7 bases remained unmatched. The CDR3 is 17 residues long. This CDR3 is CASSLRLAGGPGDTQYF. CDR3 bases: TGTGCCAGCAGTTTACGACTAGCGGGAGGGCCCGGGGATACGCAGTATTTT.

The CDR3 DNA reads TGTGCCAGCAGTTCTCCCCCCGGGTCGTGGAGCGAAAGGAATTCACCCCTCCACTTT. This codes for CASSSPPGSWSERNSPLHF. This chain links TRBV28 with TRBJ1-6; D gene unclear. Trimming removed 4 bases at V and 7 bases at J, with 26 bases between. CDR3 length: 19 amino acids. Germline CDR1 MDHEN, CDR2 SYDVKM. Variable domain in full (rest from reference TRBV28 and TRBJ1-6): DVKVTQSSRYLVKRTGEKVFLECVQDMDHENMFWYRQDPGLGLRLIYFSYDVKMKEKGDIPEGYSVSREKKERFSLILESASTNQTSMYLCASSSPPGSWSERNSPLHFGNGTRLTVT.

The chain is built from TRBV27 and TRBJ1-6; tentative D call: TRBD1 (6 bases). Trimming left V 3 bases short and J 1 base short, with 13 bases between. This CDR3 has 17 amino acids. The germline CDR1 and CDR2 sequences are MNHEY and SMNVEV (reference sequence). Here the CDR3 DNA reads TGTGCCAGCAGTTTCTTGGGGGGCAAGTCCTATAATTCACCCCTCCACTTT. As protein: CASSFLGGKSYNSPLHF.

This clone was picked up one time. V is TRBV6-5 and J is TRBJ1-5; 7 nucleotides agree with TRBD1. The CDR3 runs 11 residues. Per germline, CDR1 MNHEY and CDR2 SVGAGI. Trimming removed 10 bases from V and 4 bases from J; junction bases left unmatched: 1. This CDR3 is CATGGNQPQHF. CDR3 DNA: TGTGCCACAGGGGGGAATCAGCCCCAGCATTTT.

V and J are TRBV29-1 and TRBJ1-5, with D possibly matching TRBD1 (5 bases). V gave up 4 bases and J gave up 3 bases, with 10 bases separating them. CDR3 length equals 13 residues. CDR1 SQVTM and CDR2 ANQGSEA come from the germline V gene. CDR3 sequence (DNA): TGCAGCGTTGCAGACAGCCTCAATCAGCCCCAGCATTTT. Residues: CSVADSLNQPQHF.

V is TRBV27 and J is TRBJ2-1; D is unresolved. The CDR3 spans 17 residues. The V end lost 4 bases, the J end lost 0 bases, and 16 bases lay between the germline ends. Germline assignment: CDR1 MNHEY and CDR2 SMNVEV (reference sequence). In nucleotides, the CDR3 is TGTGCCAGCAGTTCCAACACCTTATTGAGCTCCTACAATGAGCAGTTCTTC. This sequence encodes CASSSNTLLSSYNEQFF.

The chain carries TRBV28 and TRBJ2-1; D is possibly TRBD1 or TRBD2 (5 bases each). This CDR3 is built from 13 residues. Trimming stripped 2 bases from V and 7 bases from J, with 9 bases between. CDR1 is MDHEN and CDR2 is SYDVKM in the germline V gene. The CDR3 sequence: CASSLGGHNEQFF. The DNA for the CDR3 is TGTGCCAGCAGTTTAGGGGGTCATAATGAGCAGTTCTTC.

J is TRBJ2-2 and V is TRBV11-3; D gene ambiguous. V was pared by 2 bases and J by 5 bases, with 3 bases between. The germline gives CDR1 SGHNT, CDR2 YENEEA. This CDR3 contains 12 residues. The CDR3 protein is CASSLTTGELFF. The CDR3 DNA follows: TGTGCCAGCAGCTTAACGACCGGGGAGCTGTTTTTT.

This clone was detected a few times. The chain carries TRBV14 and TRBJ2-1, with 8 bases matching TRBD2. Trimming cost V 5 bases and J 7 bases; bases outside gene matches: 4. CDR3 size: 13 residues. Germline assignment: CDR1 SGHDN and CDR2 FVKESK. CDR3 protein: CASSNPGGNEQFF. As DNA, the CDR3 is TGTGCCAGCAGCAACCCGGGGGGGAATGAGCAGTTCTTC.

Only one count was recorded for this clone. This rearrangement joins TRBV24-1 to TRBJ1-2; D is uncertain. Trimming shortened V by 6 bases and J by 8 bases, and 12 bases separated the two germline ends. CDR3 length: 12 residues. The germline V gene encodes CDR1 KGHDR and CDR2 SFDVKD. CDR3 in amino acids: CATSSDLGGYTF. The CDR3 DNA is TGTGCCACCAGTTCTGACCTGGGGGGCTACACCTTC.